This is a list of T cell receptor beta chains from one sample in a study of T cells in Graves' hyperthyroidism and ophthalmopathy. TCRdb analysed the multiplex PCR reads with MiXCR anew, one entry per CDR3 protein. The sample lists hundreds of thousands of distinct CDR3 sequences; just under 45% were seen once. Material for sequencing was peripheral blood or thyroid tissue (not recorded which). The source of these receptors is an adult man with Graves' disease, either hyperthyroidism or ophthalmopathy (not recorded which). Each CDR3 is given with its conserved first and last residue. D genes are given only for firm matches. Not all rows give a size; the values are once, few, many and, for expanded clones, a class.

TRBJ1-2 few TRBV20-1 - CSARRDGYTF TGCAGTGCTAGGAGGGATGGCTACACCTTC
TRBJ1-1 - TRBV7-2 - CASTQGYTEAFF TGTGCCAGCACACAGGGCTACACTGAAGCTTTCTTT
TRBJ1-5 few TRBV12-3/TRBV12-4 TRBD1 CASRGDRGGEPQHF TGTGCCAGCAGGGGGGACAGGGGGGGGGAGCCCCAGCATTTT
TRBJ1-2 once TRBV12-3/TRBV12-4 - CASSRGPRGYTF TGTGCCAGCAGCCGGGGACCACGTGGCTACACCTTC
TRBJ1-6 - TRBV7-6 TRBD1 CASAQGIGGSPLHF TGTGCCAGCGCACAGGGGATCGGTGGTTCACCCCTCCACTTT
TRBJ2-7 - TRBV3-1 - CASSQGAGSYEQYF TGTGCCAGCAGCCAAGGGGCCGGGTCCTACGAGCAGTACTTC
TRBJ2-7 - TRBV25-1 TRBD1 CASSSRDRGPYEQYF TGTGCCAGCAGCTCTAGGGACAGGGGGCCCTACGAGCAGTACTTC
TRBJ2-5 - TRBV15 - CATSREPGETQYF TGTGCCACCAGCAGAGAACCGGGGGAGACCCAGTACTTC
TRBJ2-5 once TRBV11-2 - CASSTGPGERPQYF TGTGCCAGCAGCACAGGGCCAGGGGAGAGGCCCCAGTACTTC
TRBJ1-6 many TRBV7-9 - CASSLAQALHF TGTGCCAGCAGCTTGGCTCAGGCCCTCCACTTT
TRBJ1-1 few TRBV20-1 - CSASRQGRPEAFF TGCAGTGCAAGCCGTCAGGGGCGCCCTGAAGCTTTCTTT
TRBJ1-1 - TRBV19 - CASSGTRGQAFF TGTGCCAGTTCCGGAACCCGGGGCCAAGCTTTCTTT
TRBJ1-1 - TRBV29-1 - CSVLSGVWQGTRAFF TGCAGCGTTCTAAGCGGGGTCTGGCAGGGTACTCGAGCTTTCTTT
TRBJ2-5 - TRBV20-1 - CSATGTTLLETQYF TGCAGTGCCACCGGGACCACATTATTGGAGACCCAGTACTTC
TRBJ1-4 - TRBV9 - CASSVGWGGGNEKLFF TGTGCCAGCAGCGTAGGGTGGGGGGGCGGTAATGAAAAACTGTTTTTT
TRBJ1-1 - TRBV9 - CASSLLQGHQNTEAFF TGTGCCAGCAGCCTACTTCAGGGACATCAGAACACTGAAGCTTTCTTT
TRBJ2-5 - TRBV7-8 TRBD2 CASSQTSVGTSGTQYF TGTGCCAGCAGCCAGACTAGCGTTGGGACCTCCGGGACCCAGTACTTC
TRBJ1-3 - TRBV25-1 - CASSARGNTIYF TGTGCCAGCAGTGCACGGGGAAACACCATATATTTT
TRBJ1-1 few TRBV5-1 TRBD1 CASSYDRGVLNTEAFF TGCGCCAGCAGCTACGACAGGGGGGTTTTGAACACTGAAGCTTTCTTT
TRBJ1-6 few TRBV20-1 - CSAQGRVGNSPLHF TGCAGTGCCCAGGGGCGGGTAGGGAATTCACCCCTCCACTTT
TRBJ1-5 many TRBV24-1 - CATSERSAQPQHF TGTGCCACCAGTGAGCGTTCAGCTCAGCCCCAGCATTTT
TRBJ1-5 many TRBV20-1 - CSARGDSVYQPQHF TGCAGTGCTAGAGGTGACAGTGTTTATCAGCCCCAGCATTTT
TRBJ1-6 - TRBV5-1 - CASSLEWSQNSPLHF TGCGCCAGCAGCTTAGAGTGGTCCCAGAATTCACCCCTCCACTTT
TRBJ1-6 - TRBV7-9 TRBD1 CASSSHDLQGAKSPLHF TGTGCCAGCAGCTCGCACGACCTACAGGGGGCGAAATCACCCCTCCACTTT
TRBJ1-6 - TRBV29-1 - CSVSRDGNSPLHF TGCAGCGTCTCCCGGGACGGAAATTCACCCCTCCACTTT
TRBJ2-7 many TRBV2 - CASSEARMYEQYF TGTGCCAGCAGTGAAGCTAGGATGTACGAGCAGTACTTC
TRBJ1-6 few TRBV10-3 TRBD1 CAIRGTGVRPLHF TGTGCCATCAGGGGGACAGGGGTTCGACCCCTCCACTTT
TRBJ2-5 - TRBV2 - CASSKVRTQYF TGTGCCAGCAGTAAAGTGCGGACCCAGTACTTC
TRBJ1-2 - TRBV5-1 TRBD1 CASSLLDRVGGYTF TGCGCCAGCAGCTTACTTGACAGGGTTGGTGGCTACACCTTC
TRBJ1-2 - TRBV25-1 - CASSEYDTTNYGYTF TGTGCCAGCAGTGAATACGATACAACCAACTATGGCTACACCTTC
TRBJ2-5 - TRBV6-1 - CASKQGAAETQETQYF TGTGCCAGTAAACAGGGTGCGGCTGAGACTCAAGAGACCCAGTACTTC
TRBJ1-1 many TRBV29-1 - CSVVDPNTEAFF TGCAGCGTTGTGGATCCTAACACTGAAGCTTTCTTT
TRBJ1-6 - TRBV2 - CASSVGQVGSPLHF TGTGCCAGCAGCGTGGGACAAGTGGGATCACCCCTCCACTTT
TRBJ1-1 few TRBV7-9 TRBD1 CASSLAGTGEDTEAFF TGTGCCAGCAGCTTAGCGGGTACAGGGGAGGACACTGAAGCTTTCTTT
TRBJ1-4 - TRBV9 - CASNPGGEKLFF TGTGCCAGCAACCCGGGGGGTGAAAAACTGTTTTTT
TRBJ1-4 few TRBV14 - CASSQVGGADEKLFF TGTGCCAGCAGCCAAGTGGGGGGGGCGGATGAAAAACTGTTTTTT
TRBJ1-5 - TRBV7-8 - CASSREWQGAVGQPQHF TGTGCCAGCAGTCGAGAATGGCAGGGTGCGGTAGGTCAGCCCCAGCATTTT
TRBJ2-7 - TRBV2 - CASRMPGADEQYF TGTGCCAGCAGGATGCCGGGGGCCGACGAGCAGTACTTC
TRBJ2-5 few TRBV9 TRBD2 CASSQEGLAGGSETQYF TGTGCCAGCAGCCAAGAAGGCCTAGCGGGAGGCTCCGAGACCCAGTACTTC
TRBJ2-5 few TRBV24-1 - CASSRRVAWQETQYF TGTGCCAGCAGCCGCAGGGTTGCTTGGCAAGAGACCCAGTACTTC
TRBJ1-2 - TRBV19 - CASLPPGQNYGYTF TGTGCCAGCCTGCCCCCGGGACAAAACTATGGCTACACCTTC
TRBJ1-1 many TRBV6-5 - CASSGDGDMNTEAFF TGTGCCAGCAGTGGGGACGGAGATATGAACACTGAAGCTTTCTTT
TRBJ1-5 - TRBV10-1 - CASRERPPGASNQPQHF TGTGCCAGCAGGGAACGTCCCCCCGGGGCTTCCAATCAGCCCCAGCATTTT
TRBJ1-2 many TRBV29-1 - CSVWTDFDGYTF TGCAGCGTCTGGACCGATTTTGATGGCTACACCTTC
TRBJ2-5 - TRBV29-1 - CSLRHGQETQYF TGCAGCTTGCGACATGGTCAAGAGACCCAGTACTTC
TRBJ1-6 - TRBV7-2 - CASNLDGNYNSPLHF TGTGCCAGCAACCTAGACGGGAATTATAATTCACCCCTCCACTTT
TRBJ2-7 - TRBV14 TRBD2 CASSRLADAYEQYF TGTGCCAGCAGCCGGCTAGCGGATGCCTACGAGCAGTACTTC
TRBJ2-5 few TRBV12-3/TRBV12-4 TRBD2 CASSQVVAGGLTAQYF TGTGCCAGCAGCCAAGTGGTAGCGGGAGGGTTAACGGCCCAGTACTTC
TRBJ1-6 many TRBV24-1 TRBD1 CATRGQGMNSPLHF TGTGCCACCCGTGGACAGGGTATGAATTCACCCCTCCACTTT
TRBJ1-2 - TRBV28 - CASAKAFGYTF TGTGCCAGCGCCAAGGCGTTTGGCTACACCTTC
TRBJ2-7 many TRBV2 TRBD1 CASSDPGTVSSYEQYF TGTGCCAGCAGTGACCCAGGGACAGTCAGCTCCTACGAGCAGTACTTC